What follows are 10 T cell receptor beta chains derived from one specimen sequenced in a study of cytomegalovirus exposure and HLA in healthy donors. Primers for the PCR totalled 60 Vbeta and 13 Jbeta. The repertoire was sequenced with immunoSEQ multiplex PCR; TCRdb's copy has only in-frame clones and lacks some. Of some 140,000 clones in the sample, about four fifths were seen once. The sequenced sample was PBMCs. The receptors were gathered from a man aged 18 to 30 in good health and CMV-seronegative.

The V call is TRBV2, the J call TRBJ1-3, with D tentatively TRBD1 (6 bases). Germline V lookup: CDR1 SNHLY, CDR2 FYNNEI. CDR3 size: 14 residues. V lost 9 bases to trimming and J lost 2 bases, with 14 bases between them. This CDR3 reads CAREQGLTGNTIYF. The CDR3 DNA reads as TGTGCCAGAGAACAGGGTTTGACTGGAAACACCATATATTTT.

This clone turned up a few times. The gene calls are TRBV5-1 and TRBJ1-2; the match to TRBD1 covers 9 bases. CDR3 length: 17 residues. Germline CDR1 is SGHRS and CDR2 is YFSETQ. V dropped 1 base and J dropped 0; count of bases not matched to a gene: 7. CDR3 protein: CASSLRDRDHANYGYTF. The CDR3 DNA reads TGCGCCAGCAGCTTGAGGGACAGGGACCACGCTAACTATGGCTACACCTTC.

The V gene is TRBV11-2, the J gene TRBJ2-3; 7 positions match TRBD2. With V trimmed by 3 bases and J by 1 base, 1 base remained unmatched. The CDR3 is 14 amino acids. Germline loops: CDR1 SGHAT, CDR2 FQNNGV. CDR3 nucleotide sequence: TGTGCCAGCAGCTTGGCGGGGGGCACAGATACGCAGTATTTT. The encoded protein is CASSLAGGTDTQYF.

In this sample, this clone turned up a few times. The chain couples TRBV2 to TRBJ1-3, with D possibly matching TRBD1 (6 bases). V lost 10 bases, J lost 1 base, and 11 bases lay in between. Germline CDR1 and CDR2: SNHLY and FYNNEI. This CDR3 spans 13 amino acids. CDR3 region: CAKRGASGNTIYF. CDR3 DNA sequence: TGTGCCAAACGGGGGGCGTCTGGAAACACCATATATTTT.

The CDR3 DNA is TGTGCCAGCAGTTCAACCGGGACAGGGGGCGTAGGTCAGTACTTC. Translation: CASSSTGTGGVGQYF. The V and J genes are TRBV27 and TRBJ2-4, with TRBD1 matching over 12 bases. There are 15 residues in the CDR3. The V and J ends lost 4 bases and 12 bases, in that order; junction bases with no gene match: 10. CDR1 and CDR2 (germline): MNHEY, SMNVEV (reference sequence).

This sequence joins TRBV7-9 and TRBJ1-2, with TRBD1 as a possible D gene (5 bases). Looked up from germline, CDR1 is SEHNR and CDR2 is FQNEAQ (reference sequence). V dropped 3 bases and J dropped 8 bases, with 16 bases sitting between them. The CDR3 spans 14 residues. The CDR3 loop is CASSFSRAGSGYTF. The DNA for the CDR3 is TGTGCCAGCAGCTTTTCCAGGGCAGGAAGCGGCTACACCTTC. Full variable domain (rest looked up from reference TRBV7-9 and TRBJ1-2): DTGVSQNPRHKITKRGQNVTFRCDPISEHNRLYWYRQTLGQGPEFLTYFQNEAQLEKSRLLSDRFSAERPKGSFSTLEIQRTEQGDSAMYLCASSFSRAGSGYTFGSGTRLTVV.

J is TRBJ2-5 and V is TRBV29-1; 7 bases match TRBD2. Trimming cost V 6 bases and J 4 bases; bases outside gene matches: 2. The CDR3 runs 11 residues. Germline V gives CDR1 SQVTM, CDR2 ANQGSEA. The CDR3 sequence: CSVPGGETQYF. The CDR3, as DNA: TGCAGCGTCCCGGGAGGAGAGACCCAGTACTTC.

Concerning this clone itself: One end of the junction varies from germline; a read error may be responsible. V usage is TRBV2 and J usage is TRBJ1-5; D is unclear. The CDR3 extends over 11 amino acids. Germline CDR1 reads SNHLY; CDR2 reads FYNNEI. The CDR3 nucleotides are TGTGCCAGCAGGATTAATCAGTCCCAGCATTTT. Protein product: CASRINQSQHF.

J is TRBJ2-3 and V is TRBV9; no clear D gene. In germline, CDR1 is SGDLS, CDR2 YYNGEE. This CDR3 comprises 14 residues. The ends were cut back, 0 bases at V and 6 bases at J, with 11 bases in the middle. The CDR3 region is CASSVEIVRDTQYF. The CDR3 nucleotides are TGTGCCAGCAGCGTAGAGATAGTGAGGGATACGCAGTATTTT. Based on the CDR3 plus reference TRBV9 and TRBJ2-3, the full variable domain is DSGVTQTPKHLITATGQRVTLRCSPRSGDLSVYWYQQSLDQGLQFLIQYYNGEERAKGNILERFSAQQFPDLHSELNLSSLELGDSALYFCASSVEIVRDTQYFGPGTRLTVL.

The chain couples TRBV6-5 to TRBJ1-2; no clear D gene. Trimming took off 6 bases at V and 4 bases at J, with 12 bases between the two ends. The CDR3 extends over 13 amino acids. Germline V gives CDR1 MNHEY, CDR2 SVGAGI. The CDR3 region is CASSKDDIYGYTF. In DNA form, the CDR3 reads TGTGCCAGCAGCAAAGATGACATCTATGGCTACACCTTC.